Listed below are T cell receptor beta chains from one sample, sequenced in a study of T-cell reconstitution after alpha-beta-depleted transplantation in children. In TCRdb, the PCR reads were re-called with MiXCR into one record per CDR3 protein. The repertoire consists of 330,000 or so distinct CDR3 sequences, with approximately 7.3% occurring once and the leading ten covering about 9.1%. The sequences come from peripheral blood, collected 360 days after TCRalphabeta/CD19-depleted stem cell transplant. The receptors come from a female patient aged 2-15 years who had a stem cell transplant for Fanconi anemia, so the T cells may come from the graft donor. CDR3s include the opening cysteine and the closing phenylalanine or tryptophan. A D gene is named only where the DNA matches it firmly. Not all rows give a size; the values are once, few, many and, for expanded clones, a class.

CDR3nt | CDR3aa | d_gene | j_gene | abundance | len | v_gene
TGCGCCACCTCCTGGGGGCCGAACACTGAAGCTTTCTTT | CATSWGPNTEAFF | NA | TRBJ1-1 | many | 13 | TRBV5-1
TGCGCCAGCAGCCAAGTAAAGGGGGCAACTAATGAAAAACTGTTTTTT | CASSQVKGATNEKLFF | NA | TRBJ1-4 | many | 16 | TRBV4-3
TGCAGTGCTAGAGAGGAGGCGGGCGGGGATCAAGAGACCCAGTACTTC | CSAREEAGGDQETQYF | NA | TRBJ2-5 | few | 16 | TRBV20-1
TGCAGTGCTTTGGGAGGGGGCGACACTGAAGCTTTCTTT | CSALGGGDTEAFF | TRBD1 | TRBJ1-1 | many | 13 | TRBV20-1
TGTGCCAGCAGCCAAGATCAACTAGCGGGGCAAGAGACCCAGTACTTC | CASSQDQLAGQETQYF | TRBD2 | TRBJ2-5 | NA | 16 | TRBV3-1
TGCAGTGCTAGAGAGGGCTGGGAGACCCAGTACTTC | CSAREGWETQYF | NA | TRBJ2-5 | many | 12 | TRBV20-1
TGTGCCAGCAGTTTATTCGGGAGTTTCTTGGGGGAGACCCAGTACTTC | CASSLFGSFLGETQYF | NA | TRBJ2-5 | many | 16 | TRBV12-3/TRBV12-4
TGTGCCAGCAGCTTGATCCGAGCGGGTGTTTTCTTC | CASSLIRAGVFF | NA | TRBJ2-1 | NA | 12 | TRBV11-2
TGTGCCACCCAGGACTCCAGCCGCGTGCAGTTCTTC | CATQDSSRVQFF | NA | TRBJ2-1 | many | 12 | TRBV2
TGTGCCAGCAGCAAAATGAGGGAGGTCGAGCAGTTCTTC | CASSKMREVEQFF | NA | TRBJ2-1 | NA | 13 | TRBV6-2/TRBV6-3
TGTGCCAGCTCACCATTGGCGGGGCAGGCAGATACGCAGTATTTT | CASSPLAGQADTQYF | NA | TRBJ2-3 | NA | 15 | TRBV18
TGTGCCAGCAGGACCGGGACAGGGTGGGCTCTGAATCAGCCCCAGCATTTT | CASRTGTGWALNQPQHF | TRBD1 | TRBJ1-5 | few | 17 | TRBV5-8
TGTGCCAGCAGTTTTCTAGCGGGGGGTAGCACAGATACGCAGTATTTT | CASSFLAGGSTDTQYF | TRBD2 | TRBJ2-3 | few | 16 | TRBV6-5
TGTGCCAGCAGCTTTCAGGGCACGGTCGGGGAGCTGTTTTTT | CASSFQGTVGELFF | NA | TRBJ2-2 | many | 14 | TRBV7-2
TGCGCCAGCAGCCAAGAAGTTCGTTGGCGGGGGGGGACCACAGATACGCAGTATTTT | CASSQEVRWRGGTTDTQYF | TRBD2 | TRBJ2-3 | NA | 19 | TRBV4-1
TGCAGCGTTGTTTCCGGACAGGACGAAAATCAGCCCCAGCATTTT | CSVVSGQDENQPQHF | TRBD1 | TRBJ1-5 | many | 15 | TRBV29-1
TGTGCCACCGGACTAGCGGGGGACTACAATGAGCAGTTCTTC | CATGLAGDYNEQFF | TRBD2 | TRBJ2-1 | many | 14 | TRBV28
TGCAGTGCTATGGGCCCCCGGGTTTTTGGCCAAGTCCATGAAGCTTTCTTT | CSAMGPRVFGQVHEAFF | NA | TRBJ1-1 | NA | 17 | TRBV20-1
TGTGCCAGCAGTTTAGTACCGGGGAGAGTCTACGAGCAGTACTTC | CASSLVPGRVYEQYF | NA | TRBJ2-7 | many | 15 | TRBV27
TGCGCCAGCAGCCAAGGGGGAGGCGAGCAGTTCTTC | CASSQGGGEQFF | NA | TRBJ2-1 | medium-sized | 12 | TRBV4-1
TGCAGCGTTTATATGGGGGGGCCCATGAACACTGAAGCTTTCTTT | CSVYMGGPMNTEAFF | NA | TRBJ1-1 | many | 15 | TRBV29-1
TGTGCCAGCAGCTCTGTGTGGGGGATAGGGTACAATGAGCAGTTCTTC | CASSSVWGIGYNEQFF | NA | TRBJ2-1 | NA | 16 | TRBV5-6
TGCGCCAGCAGCCAAGACTTGCAGGGAAGTTCTGGCTACACCTTC | CASSQDLQGSSGYTF | NA | TRBJ1-2 | many | 15 | TRBV4-3
TGCAGTGCTTTCCCTAGCGAACACTACAATGAGCAGTTCTTC | CSAFPSEHYNEQFF | NA | TRBJ2-1 | NA | 14 | TRBV20-1
TGTGCCAGCAGTTTAGGGTGGGGGGGGGATCAGCCCCAGCATTTT | CASSLGWGGDQPQHF | NA | TRBJ1-5 | few | 15 | TRBV12-3/TRBV12-4
TGTGCCAGCAGCCAAGATTACGGGTTTGAGACCCAGTACTTC | CASSQDYGFETQYF | NA | TRBJ2-5 | NA | 14 | TRBV3-1
TGTGCCAGCAGCCCCCAGGAGAACTATGGCTACACCTTC | CASSPQENYGYTF | NA | TRBJ1-2 | few | 13 | TRBV7-8
TGTGCCAGCAGTCCCAAGGTGGCGGGTCTCCTAGGGGAGACCCAGTACTTC | CASSPKVAGLLGETQYF | NA | TRBJ2-5 | many | 17 | TRBV6-1
TGCAGTGCTAGCGGGGTTGGCCGGGAGACCCAGTACTTC | CSASGVGRETQYF | NA | TRBJ2-5 | many | 13 | TRBV20-1
TGCGGAGGACTGCGGGAATGTACCACTGAAGCTTTCTTT | CGGLRECTTEAFF | NA | TRBJ1-1 | few | 13 | TRBV10-1
TGTGCCAGCAGTGAAGCGGGGGGGTTCTATGGCTACACCTTC | CASSEAGGFYGYTF | NA | TRBJ1-2 | few | 14 | TRBV6-1
TGTGCCAGCAGCTCACGACTAGTTGACGAGACCCAGTACTTC | CASSSRLVDETQYF | NA | TRBJ2-5 | many | 14 | TRBV3-1
TGCGCCAGCAGCTTGGGCACCGGACAGCGTAACTATGGCTACACCTTC | CASSLGTGQRNYGYTF | NA | TRBJ1-2 | NA | 16 | TRBV5-1
TGCAGTGCTGAGGGGGGAGGGGAGTCCTATGGCTACACCTTC | CSAEGGGESYGYTF | NA | TRBJ1-2 | NA | 14 | TRBV20-1
TGTGCCACCAGCACTCGTGTGGATGGAGAGACCCAGTACTTC | CATSTRVDGETQYF | NA | TRBJ2-5 | many | 14 | TRBV15
TGCGCCAGCAGCCCCCTGTACAGGGGTAGTAATTCACCCCTCCACTTT | CASSPLYRGSNSPLHF | TRBD1 | TRBJ1-6 | few | 16 | TRBV5-1
TGTGCCAGCAGTTTATTGCCAGGGGAACCTGGAAACACCATATATTTT | CASSLLPGEPGNTIYF | NA | TRBJ1-3 | NA | 16 | TRBV28
TGCGCCCCCGGACTCCAAGAGACCCAGTACTTC | CAPGLQETQYF | NA | TRBJ2-5 | NA | 11 | TRBV5-1
TGTGCCAGCAGCCCAGGGAATCCTAACGAGCAGTACTTC | CASSPGNPNEQYF | NA | TRBJ2-7 | many | 13 | TRBV13
TGTGCCAGCAGCCAAGCACCTAGCGGGGGGGTTTACGAGCAGTACTTC | CASSQAPSGGVYEQYF | TRBD2 | TRBJ2-7 | few | 16 | TRBV3-1
TGTGCCAGCAGCGTAGGATTCGAGTCGGGACTAGCGTTGGATGAGCAGTTCTTC | CASSVGFESGLALDEQFF | TRBD2 | TRBJ2-1 | many | 18 | TRBV9
TGCAGTCCATTGACTCCTAATGAAAAACTGTTTTTT | CSPLTPNEKLFF | NA | TRBJ1-4 | NA | 12 | TRBV20-1
TGCGCCAGCAGCTTGGAGGATGCGGGTACGCAGTATTTT | CASSLEDAGTQYF | NA | TRBJ2-3 | many | 13 | TRBV5-1
TGCAGTGCTAGACCTAGGACTTTACATGCTTTCTTT | CSARPRTLHAFF | NA | TRBJ1-1 | many | 12 | TRBV20-1
TGTGCCAGCAGCTTAGTAGCGGCCAGTCCATACGAGCAGTACTTC | CASSLVAASPYEQYF | NA | TRBJ2-7 | many | 15 | TRBV7-6
TGTGCCAGCAGTTTATCTGACCCCACTGAAGCTTTCTTT | CASSLSDPTEAFF | NA | TRBJ1-1 | many | 13 | TRBV28
TGTGCCATCAGTGAGTCGGAGGGGCTGGGAGGGGCCAACGTCCTGACTTTC | CAISESEGLGGANVLTF | NA | TRBJ2-6 | many | 17 | TRBV10-3
TGTGCCAGCAGCCAAGAGGGAGCAGATACGCAGTATTTT | CASSQEGADTQYF | NA | TRBJ2-3 | many | 13 | TRBV4-2
TGTGCCAGCAGTTACTCGGCCCTAGGGACAAACACAGATACGCAGTATTTT | CASSYSALGTNTDTQYF | NA | TRBJ2-3 | few | 17 | TRBV6-5
TGTGCCATCAGTGAGGGGGGACAGGGTATTCAGCCCCAGCATTTT | CAISEGGQGIQPQHF | TRBD1 | TRBJ1-5 | NA | 15 | TRBV10-3
TGTGCCAGCAGCCTTGGCATGAGAGCGGGGCGGTCCTACAATGAGCAGTTCTTC | CASSLGMRAGRSYNEQFF | TRBD2 | TRBJ2-1 | many | 18 | TRBV11-1
TGTGCCGCCGGGGAGAAGAACACTGAAGCTTTCTTT | CAAGEKNTEAFF | NA | TRBJ1-1 | NA | 12 | TRBV10-3
TGCAGCGTGGAAGGGACAGGGGGAGGAATTTGGGATGGCTACACCTTC | CSVEGTGGGIWDGYTF | TRBD1 | TRBJ1-2 | many | 16 | TRBV29-1
TGTGCCAGCTGTTGGGAAGTGGGGGGCTCCTACAATGAGCAGTTCTTC | CASCWEVGGSYNEQFF | NA | TRBJ2-1 | many | 16 | TRBV2